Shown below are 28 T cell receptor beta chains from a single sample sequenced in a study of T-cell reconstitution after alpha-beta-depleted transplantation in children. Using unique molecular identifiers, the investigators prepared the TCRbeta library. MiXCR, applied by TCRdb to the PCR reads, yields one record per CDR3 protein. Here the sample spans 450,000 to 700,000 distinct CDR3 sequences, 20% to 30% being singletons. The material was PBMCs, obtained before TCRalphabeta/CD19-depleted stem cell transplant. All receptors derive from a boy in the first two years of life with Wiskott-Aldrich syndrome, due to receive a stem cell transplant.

The CDR3 DNA reads TGTGCCAGCAGCCCTTACAGCCCTCTGGGACTAGCGGGGAACACCGGGGAGCTGTTTTTT. This gives the protein CASSPYSPLGLAGNTGELFF. V gene TRBV12-3 or TRBV12-4 combines with J gene TRBJ2-2; 12 bases are a match to TRBD2. The CDR3 has 20 residues. Losses at the gene ends were 6 bases for V and 1 base for J; bases not matched to a gene: 15.

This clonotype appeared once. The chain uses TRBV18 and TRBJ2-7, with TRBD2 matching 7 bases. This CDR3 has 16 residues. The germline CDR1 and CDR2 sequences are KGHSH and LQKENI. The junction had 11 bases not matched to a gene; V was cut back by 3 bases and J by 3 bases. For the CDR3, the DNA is TGTGCCAGCTCACCGAAGGGAAGACTAGCCTTCTACGAGCAGTACTTC. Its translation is CASSPKGRLAFYEQYF.

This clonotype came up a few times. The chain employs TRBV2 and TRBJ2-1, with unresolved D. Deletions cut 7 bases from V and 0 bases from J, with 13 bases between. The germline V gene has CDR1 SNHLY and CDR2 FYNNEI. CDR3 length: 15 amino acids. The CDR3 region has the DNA TGTGCCAGCAACAGCCTCACGAACTCCTACAATGAGCAGTTCTTC. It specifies CASNSLTNSYNEQFF.

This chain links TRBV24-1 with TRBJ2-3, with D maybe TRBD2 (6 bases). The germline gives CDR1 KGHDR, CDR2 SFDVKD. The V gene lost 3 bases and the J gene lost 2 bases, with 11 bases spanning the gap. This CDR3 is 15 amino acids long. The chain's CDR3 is CATSDPGGFTDTQYF. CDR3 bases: TGTGCCACCAGTGATCCCGGGGGTTTCACAGATACGCAGTATTTT.

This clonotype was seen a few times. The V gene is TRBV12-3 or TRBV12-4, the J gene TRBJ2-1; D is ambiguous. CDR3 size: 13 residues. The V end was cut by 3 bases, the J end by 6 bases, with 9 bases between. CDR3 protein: CASSFRAANEQFF. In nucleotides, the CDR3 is TGTGCCAGCAGTTTTCGGGCGGCCAATGAGCAGTTCTTC.

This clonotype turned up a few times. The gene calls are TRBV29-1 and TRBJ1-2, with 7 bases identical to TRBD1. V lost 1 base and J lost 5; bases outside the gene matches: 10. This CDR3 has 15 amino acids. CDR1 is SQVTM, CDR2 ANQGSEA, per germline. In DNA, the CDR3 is TGCAGCGTTGAAGTTCGGCAGGGGGAAGTTTATGGCTACACCTTC. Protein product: CSVEVRQGEVYGYTF.

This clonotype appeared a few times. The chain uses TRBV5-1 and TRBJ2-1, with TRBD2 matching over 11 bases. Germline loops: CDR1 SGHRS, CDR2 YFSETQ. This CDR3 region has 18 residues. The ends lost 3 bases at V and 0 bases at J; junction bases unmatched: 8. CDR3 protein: CASSYSGRAASSYNEQFF. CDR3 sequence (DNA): TGCGCCAGCAGCTATAGCGGGAGGGCCGCAAGCTCCTACAATGAGCAGTTCTTC.

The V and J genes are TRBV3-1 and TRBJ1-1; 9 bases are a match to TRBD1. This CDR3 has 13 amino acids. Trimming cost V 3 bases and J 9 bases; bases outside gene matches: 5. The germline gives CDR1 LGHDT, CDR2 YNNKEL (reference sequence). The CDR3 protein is CASSQNRGPKAFF. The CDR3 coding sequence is TGTGCCAGCAGCCAGAACAGGGGGCCTAAAGCTTTCTTT.

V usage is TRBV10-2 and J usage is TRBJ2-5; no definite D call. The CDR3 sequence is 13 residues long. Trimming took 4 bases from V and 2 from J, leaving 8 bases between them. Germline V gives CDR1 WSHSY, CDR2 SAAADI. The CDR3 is CASSGARQETQYF. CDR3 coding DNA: TGCGCCAGCAGTGGGGCCAGACAAGAGACCCAGTACTTC.

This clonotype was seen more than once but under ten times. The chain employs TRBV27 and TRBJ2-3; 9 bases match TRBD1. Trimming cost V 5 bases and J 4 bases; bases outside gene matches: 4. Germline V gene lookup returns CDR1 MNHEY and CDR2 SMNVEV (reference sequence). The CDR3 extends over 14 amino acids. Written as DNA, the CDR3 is TGTGCCAGCAGTCACAGGGGGCGAGCAGATACGCAGTATTTT. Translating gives CASSHRGRADTQYF.

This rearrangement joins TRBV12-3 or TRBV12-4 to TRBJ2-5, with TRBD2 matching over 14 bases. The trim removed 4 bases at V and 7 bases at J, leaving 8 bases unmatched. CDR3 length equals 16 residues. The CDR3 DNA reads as TGTGCCAGCAGTTGGACTAGCGGGGGGAAAGTGGGGACCCAGTACTTC. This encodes CASSWTSGGKVGTQYF.

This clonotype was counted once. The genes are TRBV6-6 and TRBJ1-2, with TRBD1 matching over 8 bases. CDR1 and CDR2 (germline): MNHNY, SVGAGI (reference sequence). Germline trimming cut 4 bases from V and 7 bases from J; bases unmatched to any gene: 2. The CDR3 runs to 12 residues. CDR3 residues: CASSSTGGGYTF. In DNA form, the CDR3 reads TGTGCCAGCAGTTCCACAGGGGGTGGCTACACCTTC.

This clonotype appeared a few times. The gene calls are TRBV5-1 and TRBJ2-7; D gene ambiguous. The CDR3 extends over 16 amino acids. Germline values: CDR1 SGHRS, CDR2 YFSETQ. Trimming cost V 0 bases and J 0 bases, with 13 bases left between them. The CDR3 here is CASSLASGQSSYEQYF. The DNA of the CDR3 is TGCGCCAGCAGCTTGGCCTCCGGGCAGAGCTCCTACGAGCAGTACTTC. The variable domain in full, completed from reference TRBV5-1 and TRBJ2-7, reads KAGVTQTPRYLIKTRGQQVTLSCSPISGHRSVSWYQQTPGQGLQFLFEYFSETQRNKGNFPGRFSGRQFSNSRSEMNVSTLELGDSALYLCASSLASGQSSYEQYFGPGTRLTVT.

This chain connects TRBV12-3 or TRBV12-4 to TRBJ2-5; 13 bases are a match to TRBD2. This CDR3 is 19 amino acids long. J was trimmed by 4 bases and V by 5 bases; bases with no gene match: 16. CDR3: CASSKGGLAGVRASETQYF. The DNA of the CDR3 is TGTGCCAGCAGTAAGGGAGGACTAGCGGGAGTAAGAGCTTCAGAGACCCAGTACTTC.

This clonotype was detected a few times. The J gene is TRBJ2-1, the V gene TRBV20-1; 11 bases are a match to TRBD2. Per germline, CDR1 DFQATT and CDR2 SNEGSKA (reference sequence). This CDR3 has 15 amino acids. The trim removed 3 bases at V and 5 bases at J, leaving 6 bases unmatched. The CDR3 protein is CSASWPSGGNNEQFF. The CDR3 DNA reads TGCAGTGCTAGTTGGCCTAGCGGGGGGAACAATGAGCAGTTCTTC.

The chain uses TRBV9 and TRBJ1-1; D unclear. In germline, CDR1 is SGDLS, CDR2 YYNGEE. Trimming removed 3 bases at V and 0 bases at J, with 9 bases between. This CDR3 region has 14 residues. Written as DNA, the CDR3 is TGTGCCAGCAGCGCCGCAGAAATGAACACTGAAGCTTTCTTT. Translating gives CASSAAEMNTEAFF.

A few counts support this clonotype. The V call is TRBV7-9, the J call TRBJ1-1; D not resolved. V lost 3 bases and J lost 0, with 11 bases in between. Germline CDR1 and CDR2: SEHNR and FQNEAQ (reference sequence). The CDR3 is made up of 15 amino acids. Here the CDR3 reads CASSFDGSMNTEAFF. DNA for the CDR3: TGTGCCAGCAGCTTCGACGGTAGCATGAACACTGAAGCTTTCTTT. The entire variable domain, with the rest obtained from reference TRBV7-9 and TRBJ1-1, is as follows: DTGVSQNPRHKITKRGQNVTFRCDPISEHNRLYWYRQTLGQGPEFLTYFQNEAQLEKSRLLSDRFSAERPKGSFSTLEIQRTEQGDSAMYLCASSFDGSMNTEAFFGQGTRLTVV.

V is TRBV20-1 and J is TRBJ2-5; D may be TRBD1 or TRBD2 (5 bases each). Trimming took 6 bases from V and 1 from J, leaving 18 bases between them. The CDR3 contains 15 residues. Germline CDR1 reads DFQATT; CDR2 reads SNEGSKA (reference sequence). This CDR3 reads CSASIGAGSQETQYF. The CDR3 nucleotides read TGCAGTGCCTCTATCGGGGCAGGTAGCCAAGAGACCCAGTACTTC.

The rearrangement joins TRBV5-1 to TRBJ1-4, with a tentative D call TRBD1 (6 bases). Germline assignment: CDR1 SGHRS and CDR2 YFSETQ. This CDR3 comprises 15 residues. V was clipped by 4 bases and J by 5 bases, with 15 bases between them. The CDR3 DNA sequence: TGCGCCAGCAGCACCCTGGGACACCCGAATGAAAAACTGTTTTTT. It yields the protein CASSTLGHPNEKLFF.

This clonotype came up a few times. The CDR3, as DNA: TGTGCCAGCAGCTTGAGTGTCAGGCAGGCGTACCAAGAGACCCAGTACTTC. Protein sequence: CASSLSVRQAYQETQYF. V is TRBV5-6 and J is TRBJ2-5; D is unclear. CDR1 is SGHDT, CDR2 YYEEEE, per germline. Trimming left V 1 base short and J 0 bases short, with 16 bases between. The CDR3 has 17 residues. Supplemented by reference TRBV5-6 and TRBJ2-5, the full variable domain reads DAGVTQSPTHLIKTRGQQVTLRCSPKSGHDTVSWYQQALGQGPQFIFQYYEEEERQRGNFPDRFSGHQFPNYSSELNVNALLLGDSALYLCASSLSVRQAYQETQYFGPGTRLLVL.

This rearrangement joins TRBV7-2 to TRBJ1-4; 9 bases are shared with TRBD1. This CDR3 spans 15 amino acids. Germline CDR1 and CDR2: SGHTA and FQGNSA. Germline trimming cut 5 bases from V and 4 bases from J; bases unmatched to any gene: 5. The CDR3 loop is CASSSRTGVNEKLFF. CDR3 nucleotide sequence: TGTGCCAGCAGCAGCCGGACAGGGGTTAATGAAAAACTGTTTTTT.

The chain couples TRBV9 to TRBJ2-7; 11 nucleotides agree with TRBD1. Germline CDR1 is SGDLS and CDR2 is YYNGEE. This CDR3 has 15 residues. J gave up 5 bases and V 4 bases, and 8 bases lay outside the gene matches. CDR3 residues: CASSFRDRGYDEQYF. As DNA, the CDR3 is TGTGCCAGCAGCTTCCGGGACAGGGGGTACGACGAGCAGTACTTC. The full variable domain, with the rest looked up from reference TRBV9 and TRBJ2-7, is DSGVTQTPKHLITATGQRVTLRCSPRSGDLSVYWYQQSLDQGLQFLIQYYNGEERAKGNILERFSAQQFPDLHSELNLSSLELGDSALYFCASSFRDRGYDEQYFGPGTRLTVT.

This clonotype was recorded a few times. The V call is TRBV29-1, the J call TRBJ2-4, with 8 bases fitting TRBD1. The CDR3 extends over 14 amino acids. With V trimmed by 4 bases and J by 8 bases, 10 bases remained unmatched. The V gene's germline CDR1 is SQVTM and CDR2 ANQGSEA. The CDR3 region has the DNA TGCAGCGTTGCTTTTGGACAGGGCGTAGACATTCAGTACTTC. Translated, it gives CSVAFGQGVDIQYF.

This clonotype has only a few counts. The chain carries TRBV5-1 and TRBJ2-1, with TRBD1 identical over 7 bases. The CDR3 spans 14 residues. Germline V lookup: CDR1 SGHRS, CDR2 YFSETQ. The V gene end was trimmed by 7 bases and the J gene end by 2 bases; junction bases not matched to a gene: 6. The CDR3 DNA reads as TGCGCCAGCTTCGGGACAGTCACCTACAATGAGCAGTTCTTC. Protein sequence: CASFGTVTYNEQFF. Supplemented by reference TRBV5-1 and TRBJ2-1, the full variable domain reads KAGVTQTPRYLIKTRGQQVTLSCSPISGHRSVSWYQQTPGQGLQFLFEYFSETQRNKGNFPGRFSGRQFSNSRSEMNVSTLELGDSALYLCASFGTVTYNEQFFGPGTRLTVL.

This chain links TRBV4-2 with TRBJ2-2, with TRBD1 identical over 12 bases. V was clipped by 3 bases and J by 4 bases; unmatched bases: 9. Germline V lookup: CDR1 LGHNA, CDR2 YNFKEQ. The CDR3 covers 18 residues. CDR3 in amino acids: CASSHVRDRGRSTGELFF. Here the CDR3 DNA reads TGTGCCAGCAGCCACGTTAGGGACAGGGGGCGAAGCACCGGGGAGCTGTTTTTT.

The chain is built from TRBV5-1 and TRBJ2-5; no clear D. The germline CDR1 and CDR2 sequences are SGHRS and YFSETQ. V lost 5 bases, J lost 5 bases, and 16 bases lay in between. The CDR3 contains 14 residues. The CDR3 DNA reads TGCGCCAGCAGTTCCTTTGGGCCGACGGAGACCCAGTACTTC. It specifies CASSSFGPTETQYF.

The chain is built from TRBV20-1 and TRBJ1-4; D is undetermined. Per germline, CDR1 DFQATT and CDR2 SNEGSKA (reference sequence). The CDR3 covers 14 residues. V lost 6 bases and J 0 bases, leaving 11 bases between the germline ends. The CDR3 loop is CSATTGATNEKLFF. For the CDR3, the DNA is TGCAGTGCCACAACTGGGGCAACTAATGAAAAACTGTTTTTT.

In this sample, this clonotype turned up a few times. The CDR3 nucleotides read TGTGCCAGCAGATCCCTCAAGGGGACACACACCACCGGGGAGCTGTTTTTT. Encoded protein: CASRSLKGTHTTGELFF. The rearrangement links TRBV27 to TRBJ2-2, with a weak D call TRBD1 (6 bases). CDR3 length: 17 residues. Germline V CDR1 and CDR2: MNHEY, SMNVEV (reference sequence). V lost 6 bases and J 4 bases, leaving 21 bases between the germline ends.